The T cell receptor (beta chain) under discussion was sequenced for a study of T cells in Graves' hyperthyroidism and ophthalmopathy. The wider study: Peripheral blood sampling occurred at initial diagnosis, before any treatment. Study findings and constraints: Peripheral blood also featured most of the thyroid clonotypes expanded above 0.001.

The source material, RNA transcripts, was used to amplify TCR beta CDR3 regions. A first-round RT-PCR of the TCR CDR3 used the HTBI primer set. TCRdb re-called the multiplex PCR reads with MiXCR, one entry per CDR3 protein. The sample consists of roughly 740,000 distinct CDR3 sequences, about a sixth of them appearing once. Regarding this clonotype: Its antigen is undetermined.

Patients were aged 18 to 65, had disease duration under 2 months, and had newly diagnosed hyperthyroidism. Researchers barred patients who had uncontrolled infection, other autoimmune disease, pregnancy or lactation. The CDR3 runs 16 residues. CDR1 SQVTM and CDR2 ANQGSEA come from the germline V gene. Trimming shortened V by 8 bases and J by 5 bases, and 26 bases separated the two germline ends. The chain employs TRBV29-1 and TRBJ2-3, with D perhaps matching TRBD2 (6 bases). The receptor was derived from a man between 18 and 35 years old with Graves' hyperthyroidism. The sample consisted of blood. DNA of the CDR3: TGCAGCCCTGTCAGGGCTAGCGAAACCGGTGGAGATACGCAGTATTTT. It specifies CSPVRASETGGDTQYF.